The entry below describes one TCR beta chain. V lost 5 bases, J lost 0 bases, and 12 bases lay in between. The CDR3 runs to 15 residues. Germline CDR1 reads MGHRA; CDR2 reads YSYEKL. Here immunoSEQ multiplex PCR was the method, and the copy in TCRdb shows in-frame clones only, minus some. The data show roughly 38,000 clones, with around 91% seen just once and over 0.65% held by the top ten. The sample originates from a study of T cell changes during pregnancy in multiple sclerosis. The V and J genes are TRBV4-1 and TRBJ2-3, with D possibly matching TRBD1 (6 bases). The sequences come from CD4+ T cells from peripheral blood mononuclear cells, collected in the second trimester of pregnancy. This TCR came from a female donor in good health, enrolled as a control in a pregnancy study. The CDR3 region is CASSSGAISTDTQYF. In DNA, the CDR3 is TGCGCCAGCAGCTCAGGGGCCATCAGCACAGATACGCAGTATTTT.